The T cell receptor (beta chain) under discussion was sequenced for a study of T cells in tuberculosis. The study's findings and limits: The TCR-beta difference was not significant; alpha differences partly reflected length. Active tuberculosis alpha repertoires lay closer to GMM-specific TCRs than controls'. Samples were chosen by availability of cryopreserved specimens.

Sequencing used immunoSEQ multiplex PCR; TCRdb keeps in-frame clones, though not all of them. The sample shows more than 30,000 clones, around 94% of them seen only once. V was cut by 1 base and J by 9 bases, with 8 bases left in between. The CDR3 extends over 11 amino acids. The germline V gene has CDR1 SGHTS and CDR2 YDEGEE. A note on this clone: The antigen remains undetermined.

The clonotype was recovered from a donor between 10 and 35 years old with latent tuberculosis or without tuberculosis infection. The specimen was PBMCs. The genes are TRBV5-8 and TRBJ2-7; D gene unclear. CDR3 nucleotides: TGTGCCAGCAGCTTGAACAGTCGGCAGTACTTC. Its protein product is CASSLNSRQYF. Filled out from reference TRBV5-8 and TRBJ2-7, the complete variable domain reads EAGVTQSPTHLIKTRGQQATLRCSPISGHTSVYWYQQALGLGLQFLLWYDEGEERNRGNFPPRFSGRQFPNYSSELNVNALELEDSALYLCASSLNSRQYFGPGTRLTVT.